These 24 T cell receptor beta chains originate from one sample sequenced in a study of blood T cell repertoires in COVID-19. Here immunoSEQ multiplex PCR was the method, and the copy in TCRdb shows in-frame clones only, minus some. The sample contains about 400,000 clones, 70% to 90% of which appear only once. Sequencing was performed on peripheral blood. The source of these receptors is a middle-aged man with acute or convalescent COVID-19.

V usage is TRBV7-3 and J usage is TRBJ2-7; TRBD2 is a possible D gene (6 bases). This CDR3 is 15 amino acids long. Trimming took off 4 bases at V and 0 bases at J, with 13 bases between the two ends. CDR1 SGHTA and CDR2 FQGTGA come from the germline V gene. For the CDR3, the DNA is TGTGCCAGCAGCTCCAACGGGGGAAACTCCTACGAGCAGTACTTC. Its translation: CASSSNGGNSYEQYF.

This clone has only one observation. The genes are TRBV11-2 and TRBJ2-7; TRBD1 might be the D (7 bases). Germline CDR1 and CDR2: SGHAT and FQNNGV. The V gene lost 1 base and the J gene lost 4 bases, with 14 bases spanning the gap. CDR3 length: 15 amino acids. CDR3 nucleotide sequence: TGTGCCAGCAGCTTAGGGGCAGGGGGGTTATACGAGCAGTACTTC. Its protein product is CASSLGAGGLYEQYF.

This chain uses TRBV5-1 with TRBJ2-7; 7 bases agree with TRBD1. The CDR3 totals 13 residues. Germline CDR1 is SGHRS and CDR2 is YFSETQ. The junction had 6 bases not matched to a gene; V was cut back by 5 bases and J by 4 bases. This CDR3 reads CASRRTGAYEQYF. CDR3 DNA: TGCGCCAGCAGGAGAACAGGGGCGTACGAGCAGTACTTC.

The chain is built from TRBV6-5 and TRBJ1-1; no clear D gene. Germline values: CDR1 MNHEY, CDR2 SVGAGI. The V end was cut by 0 bases, the J end by 5 bases, with 13 bases between. This CDR3 comprises 15 residues. This chain's CDR3 is CASSYSLRLSTEAFF. Written as DNA, the CDR3 is TGTGCCAGCAGTTACTCGCTCAGGCTTTCAACTGAAGCTTTCTTT.

This sequence joins TRBV11-3 and TRBJ2-3; possible D gene TRBD2, 5 bases. Trimming removed 0 bases from V and 9 bases from J, with 13 bases in between. This CDR3 comprises 14 residues. CDR1 is SGHNT, CDR2 YENEEA, per germline. The CDR3 sequence: CASSLEASTGTQYF. CDR3 DNA sequence: TGTGCCAGCAGCTTAGAGGCCTCCACGGGGACGCAGTATTTT.

The CDR3 DNA is TGTGCCAGCAGCTTCGGGCGGGGTTCTTACGAGCAGTACTTC. Amino acids: CASSFGRGSYEQYF. The chain recombines TRBV14 with TRBJ2-7; a possible D gene is TRBD2 (6 bases). Germline V gene lookup returns CDR1 SGHDN and CDR2 FVKESK. This CDR3 is 14 amino acids long. Trimming left V 5 bases short and J 4 bases short, with 15 bases between.

This clone appeared once. The CDR3 here is CASSLALGTGTTEAFF. CDR3 in DNA: TGTGCCAGCAGCTTAGCGCTCGGGACAGGGACCACTGAAGCTTTCTTT. This chain links TRBV7-2 with TRBJ1-1; 9 positions match TRBD1. Losses at the gene ends were 0 bases for V and 4 bases for J; bases not matched to a gene: 6. Germline assignment: CDR1 SGHTA and CDR2 FQGNSA. The CDR3 is made up of 16 amino acids.

J is TRBJ1-1 and V is TRBV4-1, with 9 bases aligning to TRBD1. V lost 3 bases, J lost 3 bases, and 5 bases stayed unmatched. The CDR3 is made up of 15 amino acids. Germline-derived CDR1 and CDR2 are MGHRA and YSYEKL. The CDR3 reads CASSQRGQGHTEAFF. DNA of the CDR3: TGCGCCAGCAGCCAGAGAGGACAGGGGCACACTGAAGCTTTCTTT.

V usage is TRBV4-3 and J usage is TRBJ2-1; 7 bases line up with TRBD2. Per the germline V gene, CDR1 is LGHNA and CDR2 is YSLEER. Trimming cost V 0 bases and J 3 bases; bases outside gene matches: 2. There are 15 residues in the CDR3. CDR3 sequence reads: CASSQDRGDYNEQFF. The DNA for the CDR3 is TGCGCCAGCAGCCAAGACCGGGGGGACTACAATGAGCAGTTCTTC.

The gene calls are TRBV28 and TRBJ1-2; tentatively, D is TRBD1 (6 bases). Per germline, CDR1 MDHEN and CDR2 SYDVKM. The CDR3 has 15 residues. Trimming took 6 bases from V and 4 from J, leaving 18 bases between them. CDR3 protein: CASSRIQGFGYGYTF. The CDR3 region has the DNA TGTGCCAGCAGCCGTATACAGGGTTTCGGCTATGGCTACACCTTC.

The gene calls are TRBV6-5 and TRBJ2-2; 8 bases align to TRBD2. V was pared by 2 bases and J by 4 bases, with 6 bases of the junction left unmatched. CDR1 and CDR2 (germline): MNHEY, SVGAGI. This CDR3 is built from 16 residues. CDR3 loop: CASSYQAGVITGELFF. In DNA form, the CDR3 reads TGTGCCAGCAGTTACCAAGCGGGAGTGATCACCGGGGAGCTGTTTTTT.

CDR3 sequence (DNA): TGTGCCAGCACCCGAGTGAACACTGAAGCTTTCTTT. Translated, it gives CASTRVNTEAFF. The chain links TRBV2 to TRBJ1-1; the D is unclear. Germline CDR1 reads SNHLY; CDR2 reads FYNNEI. CDR3 length equals 12 residues. Trimming pared 7 bases from V and 0 bases from J, leaving 6 bases between.

The chain carries TRBV11-2 and TRBJ2-2; D remains ambiguous. This CDR3 comprises 12 residues. Between the trimmed V and J ends, which lost 6 bases and 7 bases, there was a span of 9 bases. Germline V CDR1 and CDR2: SGHAT, FQNNGV. CDR3 sequence (DNA): TGTGCCAGCAGTGCCAGTAACGGGGAGCTGTTTTTT. Protein sequence: CASSASNGELFF.

This clone is a singleton in its sample. The chain links TRBV3-1 (or the pseudogene TRBV3-2) to TRBJ2-3; 8 nucleotides match TRBD2. The CDR3 is made up of 16 amino acids. V was clipped by 1 base and J by 4 bases; unmatched bases: 7. Germline V gives CDR1 LGHDT, CDR2 YNNKEL (reference sequence). CDR3 coding DNA: TGTGCCAGCAGCCAAGTTTCGGCGGGAGGATCAGATACGCAGTATTTT. Translating it yields CASSQVSAGGSDTQYF.

This rearrangement joins TRBV5-1 to TRBJ2-1; TRBD2 matches at 12 bases. Germline V gives CDR1 SGHRS, CDR2 YFSETQ. The CDR3 consists of 18 residues. The V and J ends lost 0 bases and 7 bases, in that order; junction bases with no gene match: 11. For the CDR3, the DNA is TGCGCCAGCAGCTTGGGGTCGGAGTGGCTAGCGGGAGGGAATGAGCAGTTCTTC. It encodes CASSLGSEWLAGGNEQFF.

This clone has just one count. The rearrangement joins TRBV2 to TRBJ2-7; 10 bases agree with TRBD1. The V gene's germline CDR1 is SNHLY and CDR2 FYNNEI. V gave up 2 bases and J gave up 3 bases; unmatched junction bases: 7. This CDR3 has 16 residues. CDR3 residues: CASSEQGRDRGYEQYF. Here the CDR3 DNA reads TGTGCCAGCAGTGAACAGGGCCGGGACAGGGGCTACGAGCAGTACTTC.

This rearrangement joins TRBV9 to TRBJ2-3; D is perhaps TRBD2 (6 bases). Germline values: CDR1 SGDLS, CDR2 YYNGEE. Trimming pared 2 bases from V and 0 bases from J, leaving 10 bases between. This CDR3 has 15 residues. CDR3 bases: TGTGCCAGCAGCGTTCGGGGGACTAGCACAGATACGCAGTATTTT. Translating gives CASSVRGTSTDTQYF.

This clone was observed at least ten times. This chain connects TRBV19 to TRBJ2-7; 9 nucleotides agree with TRBD1. Germline CDR1 LNHDA, CDR2 SQIVND (reference sequence). The CDR3 is 15 amino acids. The V and J ends lost 5 bases and 3 bases, in that order; junction bases with no gene match: 8. CDR3 bases: TGTGCCAGTAGTTCACCGGGACAGGGACTCTACGAGCAGTACTTC. As protein: CASSSPGQGLYEQYF.

The chain is built from TRBV2 and TRBJ2-1; D is unresolved. Germline V gene sequence: CDR1 SNHLY, CDR2 FYNNEI. V lost 0 bases and J 8 bases, leaving 5 bases between the germline ends. The CDR3 length is 12 residues. This CDR3 reads CASSEAPDEQFF. The CDR3 DNA follows: TGTGCCAGCAGTGAAGCGCCGGATGAGCAGTTCTTC.

This chain uses TRBV28 with TRBJ1-3, with a tentative D call TRBD1 (6 bases). Germline loops: CDR1 MDHEN, CDR2 SYDVKM. The CDR3 contains 14 residues. The V end lost 10 bases, the J end lost 1 base, and 14 bases lay between the germline ends. The CDR3 DNA reads TGTGCCACCGAGGGGACACATTCTGGAAACACCATATATTTT. Translating gives CATEGTHSGNTIYF.

The J gene is TRBJ2-3, the V gene TRBV19, with D possibly being TRBD2 (6 bases). The CDR3 is 14 residues long. The germline V gene encodes CDR1 LNHDA and CDR2 SQIVND (reference sequence). V was trimmed by 0 bases and J by 3 bases, leaving 7 bases between them. The CDR3 coding sequence is TGTGCCAGTAGTATAGACGGGACTACAGATACGCAGTATTTT. This encodes CASSIDGTTDTQYF.

This clone was observed a single time. V gene TRBV7-2 combines with J gene TRBJ2-1, with D hard to call. The CDR3 loop spans 13 amino acids. Looked up from germline, CDR1 is SGHTA and CDR2 is FQGNSA. Trimming shortened V by 5 bases and J by 6 bases, and 11 bases separated the two germline ends. The CDR3 loop reads CASSKPRSNEQFF. The CDR3, as DNA: TGTGCCAGCAGCAAACCGAGATCCAATGAGCAGTTCTTC.

The chain joins TRBV6-6 to TRBJ2-7, with a tentative D call TRBD2 (6 bases). The V gene lost 6 bases and the J gene lost 3 bases, with 9 bases spanning the gap. Germline V CDR1 and CDR2: MNHNY, SVGAGI (reference sequence). The CDR3 runs to 12 residues. CDR3 DNA sequence: TGTGCCAGCAGCCCCGGGGGCTACGAGCAGTACTTC. Encoded protein: CASSPGGYEQYF.

The chain recombines TRBV9 with TRBJ2-6, with 9 bases identical to TRBD1. Trimming at V came to 4 bases and at J to 4 bases, leaving 6 bases not matched to a gene. The CDR3 extends over 16 amino acids. Germline V gene lookup returns CDR1 SGDLS and CDR2 YYNGEE. The CDR3 DNA reads as TGTGCCAGCAGCAAGGGGACAGGGTCCGGGGCCAACGTCCTGACTTTC. Protein sequence: CASSKGTGSGANVLTF.